Below are 31 T cell receptor beta chains sequenced from a single sample in a study of cytomegalovirus exposure and HLA in healthy donors. Amplification used 60 Vbeta primers and 13 Jbeta primers. Produced via immunoSEQ multiplex PCR; TCRdb's table is partial and in-frame only. The table includes roughly 110,000 clones, 60% to 75% detected once. The sequenced sample was PBMCs. These receptors originate from a man aged 25-40 years in good health and CMV-seronegative.

The sample holds a few counts of this clone. J is TRBJ2-3 and V is TRBV29-1, with 8 bases aligning to TRBD2. The CDR3 totals 14 residues. V dropped 5 bases and J dropped 2; count of bases not matched to a gene: 6. Per germline, CDR1 SQVTM and CDR2 ANQGSEA. CDR3 nucleotide sequence: TGCAGCGTTTCAAGCGGGGGATCCACAGATACGCAGTATTTT. Encoded protein: CSVSSGGSTDTQYF.

This clone was recorded only once. The V and J genes are TRBV7-9 and TRBJ1-4; possible D gene TRBD1, 5 bases. The CDR3 totals 17 residues. The germline V gene encodes CDR1 SEHNR and CDR2 FQNEAQ (reference sequence). V dropped 4 bases and J dropped 0 bases, with 15 bases sitting between them. Written as DNA, the CDR3 is TGTGCCAGCAGCTCCTGGGGGGTGGCTGCAACTAATGAAAAACTGTTTTTT. This sequence encodes CASSSWGVAATNEKLFF.

The V call is TRBV6-5, the J call TRBJ1-6; 10 bases are a match to TRBD1. Germline CDR1 and CDR2: MNHEY and SVGAGI. With 2 bases clipped from V and 8 bases from J, the junction kept 3 bases outside the gene matches. This CDR3 has 15 amino acids. Written as DNA, the CDR3 is TGTGCCAGCAGTTACGAGGGGACAGGGGATTCACCCCTCCACTTT. It codes for CASSYEGTGDSPLHF.

In this sample, this clone turned up a few times. The chain is built from TRBV6-1 and TRBJ2-1; D remains unclear. Germline CDR1 is MNHNS and CDR2 is SASEGT. Trimming stripped 6 bases from V and 0 bases from J, with 12 bases between. The CDR3 covers 15 residues. The chain's CDR3 is CASRQSEISYNEQFF. CDR3 nucleotide sequence: TGTGCCAGCAGGCAAAGCGAGATCTCCTACAATGAGCAGTTCTTC.

The chain carries TRBV29-1 and TRBJ2-7; TRBD2 agrees at 9 bases. The CDR3 is 17 residues long. Germline lookup yields CDR1 SQVTM and CDR2 ANQGSEA. V dropped 4 bases and J dropped 2; count of bases not matched to a gene: 15. The CDR3 DNA is TGCAGCGTTGCAGGGGAATCCAGCGGGGGGTACGCCTACGAGCAGTACTTC. Translation: CSVAGESSGGYAYEQYF.

This clone has a single count. The chain links TRBV4-2 to TRBJ1-2; D not certain. The length of the CDR3 is 14 residues. With 0 bases removed from V and 8 bases from J, the gap between germline ends came to 13 bases. Germline V CDR1 and CDR2: LGHNA, YNFKEQ. CDR3: CASSQDPGVEGYTF. The CDR3 DNA is TGTGCCAGCAGCCAAGATCCCGGGGTGGAGGGCTACACCTTC.

There are a few counts of this clone. The chain uses TRBV14 and TRBJ2-1; D gene ambiguous. CDR1 and CDR2 from the germline V gene are SGHDN and FVKESK. The CDR3 covers 15 residues. V was trimmed by 3 bases and J by 1 base, leaving 10 bases between them. As DNA, the CDR3 is TGTGCCAGCAGCCAGTTGGGCCCTTCCTACAATGAGCAGTTCTTC. It specifies CASSQLGPSYNEQFF.

This chain connects TRBV5-1 to TRBJ1-5; D is possibly TRBD1 (5 bases). Germline loops: CDR1 SGHRS, CDR2 YFSETQ. The CDR3 spans 14 residues. V gave up 1 base and J gave up 5 bases, with 10 bases separating them. CDR3 protein: CASSLWGSDQPQHF. The DNA for the CDR3 is TGCGCCAGCAGCTTGTGGGGCTCGGATCAGCCCCAGCATTTT. Combining the CDR3 with reference TRBV5-1 and TRBJ1-5 gives the whole variable domain KAGVTQTPRYLIKTRGQQVTLSCSPISGHRSVSWYQQTPGQGLQFLFEYFSETQRNKGNFPGRFSGRQFSNSRSEMNVSTLELGDSALYLCASSLWGSDQPQHFGDGTRLSIL.

The CDR3 coding sequence is TGTGCCAGCAGCCCGGGGGTCACCCATAACTATGGCTACACCTTC. Its translation: CASSPGVTHNYGYTF. The genes are TRBV13 and TRBJ1-2; tentatively, D is TRBD1 (5 bases). The CDR3 is 15 residues long. The V end was cut by 5 bases, the J end by 1 base, with 14 bases between. Germline V CDR1 and CDR2: PRHDT, FYEKMQ (reference sequence). Drawing the rest from reference TRBV13 and TRBJ1-2, the complete variable domain is AAGVIQSPRHLIKEKRETATLKCYPIPRHDTVYWYQQGPGQDPQFLISFYEKMQSDKGSIPDRFSAQQFSDYHSELNMSSLELGDSALYFCASSPGVTHNYGYTFGSGTRLTVV.

This clone was picked up a small number of times. This rearrangement joins TRBV19 to TRBJ2-1; TRBD2 might be the D (5 bases). Trimming shortened V by 1 base and J by 9 bases, and 10 bases separated the two germline ends. Germline CDR1 is LNHDA and CDR2 is SQIVND (reference sequence). The CDR3 loop spans 13 amino acids. CDR3 coding DNA: TGTGCCAGTAGTATAGGAGGGTGGTCTGAGCAGTTCTTC. Its protein product is CASSIGGWSEQFF.

The chain is built from TRBV5-1 and TRBJ2-1, with 12 bases lining up with TRBD2. The CDR3 has 18 residues. The trim removed 2 bases at V and 5 bases at J, leaving 11 bases unmatched. CDR1 and CDR2 from the germline V gene are SGHRS and YFSETQ. In DNA, the CDR3 is TGCGCCAGCAGCTTTCGACTAGCGGGAGAGTCCCATAACAATGAGCAGTTCTTC. Protein: CASSFRLAGESHNNEQFF.

The chain employs TRBV27 and TRBJ1-4; D gene uncertain. The CDR3 totals 10 residues. The V gene lost 6 bases and the J gene lost 11 bases, with 7 bases spanning the gap. CDR1 and CDR2 from the germline V gene are MNHEY and SMNVEV (reference sequence). CDR3 nucleotide sequence: TGTGCCAGCAGGCCGAGGAAACTGTTTTTT. Translating gives CASRPRKLFF.

This chain links TRBV5-1 with TRBJ1-5, with TRBD1 matching 7 bases. The CDR3 extends over 14 amino acids. Germline lookup yields CDR1 SGHRS and CDR2 YFSETQ. V lost 4 bases to trimming and J lost 3 bases; unmatched junction nucleotides: 4. The CDR3 sequence: CASSPGTANQPQHF. CDR3 nucleotide sequence: TGCGCCAGCAGCCCCGGGACAGCCAATCAGCCCCAGCATTTT.

The rearrangement links TRBV30 to TRBJ2-3; weak D call: TRBD1 (5 bases). The CDR3 has 14 amino acids. Trimming removed 5 bases at V and 1 base at J, with 13 bases between. Looked up from germline, CDR1 is GTSNPN and CDR2 is SVGIG (reference sequence). This CDR3 reads CAWARVGGTDTQYF. The CDR3 region has the DNA TGTGCCTGGGCCAGGGTGGGCGGCACAGATACGCAGTATTTT.

This rearrangement joins TRBV4-2 to TRBJ2-7; 9 bases match TRBD2. The CDR3 runs to 15 residues. Germline V gene data show CDR1 as LGHNA and CDR2 as YNFKEQ. V lost 4 bases and J lost 0; bases outside the gene matches: 4. Here the CDR3 reads CASSLTSGFSYEQYF. The DNA for the CDR3 is TGTGCCAGCAGCCTGACTAGCGGCTTCTCCTACGAGCAGTACTTC.

The sample holds a few counts of this clone. V and J are TRBV13 and TRBJ2-1, with D maybe TRBD1 (6 bases). Trimming removed 5 bases at V and 1 base at J, with 21 bases between. Germline CDR1 PRHDT, CDR2 FYEKMQ (reference sequence). This CDR3 has 18 amino acids. CDR3 nucleotide sequence: TGTGCCAGCAGCGGACGACAGGTGGGCTTCAGGTCCTACAATGAGCAGTTCTTC. This encodes CASSGRQVGFRSYNEQFF.

V usage is TRBV6-4 and J usage is TRBJ2-7; 11 bases map to TRBD2. The V gene end was trimmed by 6 bases and the J gene end by 0 bases; junction bases not matched to a gene: 4. Germline CDR1 is MRHNA and CDR2 is SNTAGT. This CDR3 has 15 residues. CDR3 bases: TGTGCCAGCAGCGAACTAGCGGGGGCCTCCTACGAGCAGTACTTC. Its translation: CASSELAGASYEQYF.

This rearrangement joins TRBV25-1 to TRBJ1-1; 7 nucleotides agree with TRBD1. The CDR3 is 15 amino acids. The germline V gene encodes CDR1 MGHDK and CDR2 SYGVNS. The V and J ends lost 5 bases and 5 bases, in that order; junction bases with no gene match: 11. CDR3 nucleotides: TGTGCCAGCAGTCCGACAGGGCAATTTGATACTGAAGCTTTCTTT. It specifies CASSPTGQFDTEAFF.

This chain joins TRBV19 and TRBJ2-4; 9 nucleotides agree with TRBD1. Germline assignment: CDR1 LNHDA and CDR2 SQIVND (reference sequence). The CDR3 runs 16 residues. The junction had 4 bases not matched to a gene; V was cut back by 1 base and J by 3 bases. The DNA of the CDR3 is TGTGCCAGTAGTATAGGAGGGACAGGGTACAAAAACATTCAGTACTTC. Protein sequence: CASSIGGTGYKNIQYF.

This clone was seen a handful of times. The chain employs TRBV4-2 and TRBJ1-2; TRBD1 matches at 12 bases. The trim removed 1 base at V and 2 bases at J, leaving 2 bases unmatched. Per germline, CDR1 LGHNA and CDR2 YNFKEQ. The CDR3 contains 16 residues. CDR3 loop: CASSQGGTGGNYGYTF. The CDR3 coding sequence is TGTGCCAGCAGCCAAGGTGGGACAGGGGGCAACTATGGCTACACCTTC.

This chain uses TRBV7-9 with TRBJ1-5; TRBD1 aligns across 11 bases. This CDR3 region has 15 residues. Germline V gene data show CDR1 as SEHNR and CDR2 as FQNEAQ (reference sequence). The ends lost 5 bases at V and 4 bases at J; junction bases unmatched: 4. The CDR3 DNA sequence: TGTGCCAGCAGCCTAGGGACAGGGGGAAATCAGCCCCAGCATTTT. Protein sequence: CASSLGTGGNQPQHF.

The chain is built from TRBV7-8 and TRBJ2-7; TRBD2 matches at 8 bases. CDR3 length equals 16 residues. Trimming removed 4 bases from V and 4 bases from J; junction bases left unmatched: 12. Per germline, CDR1 SGHVS and CDR2 FQNEAQ. The DNA of the CDR3 is TGTGCCAGCAGCTCTAGCAGGGCTAGCGGGTGGTACGAGCAGTACTTC. The encoded protein is CASSSSRASGWYEQYF.

The rearrangement links TRBV7-2 to TRBJ2-1; D may be TRBD2 (6 bases). In germline, CDR1 is SGHTA, CDR2 FQGNSA. This CDR3 comprises 16 residues. V was cut by 5 bases and J by 7 bases, with 21 bases left in between. In DNA, the CDR3 is TGTGCCAGCAGCCGAGGGTCACTAGCAAGAACGAATGAGCAGTTCTTC. Its protein product is CASSRGSLARTNEQFF.

The genes are TRBV29-1 and TRBJ2-7; a possible D gene is TRBD2 (5 bases). Germline loops: CDR1 SQVTM, CDR2 ANQGSEA. Trimming removed 4 bases at V and 6 bases at J, with 16 bases between. The CDR3 length is 13 residues. DNA of the CDR3: TGCAGCGTTGCCCGGGCTACAACTAGCGAGCAGTACTTC. Protein product: CSVARATTSEQYF.

The chain couples TRBV19 to TRBJ1-1; D perhaps matches TRBD1 (6 bases). This CDR3 contains 12 residues. CDR1 is LNHDA and CDR2 is SQIVND in the germline V gene (reference sequence). V lost 5 bases and J lost 8, with 12 bases in between. Written as DNA, the CDR3 is TGTGCCAGTAGTCCGGGACACCCCGAAGCTTTCTTT. It specifies CASSPGHPEAFF.

This clone turned up a few times. The identical CDR3 is also encoded by other nucleotide sequences in the sample. This chain uses TRBV6-1 with TRBJ1-1, with 7 bases aligning to TRBD1. The CDR3 spans 12 residues. With V trimmed by 6 bases and J by 8 bases, 6 bases remained unmatched. Per germline, CDR1 MNHNS and CDR2 SASEGT. CDR3 sequence (DNA): TGTGCCAGCAGCCCATGGGACAGAGAAGCTTTCTTT. The encoded protein is CASSPWDREAFF.

There are a few counts of this clone. The V gene is TRBV10-3, the J gene TRBJ1-1; perhaps TRBD1 as D (5 bases). V was trimmed by 9 bases and J by 0 bases, leaving 8 bases between them. CDR1 is ENHRY and CDR2 is SYGVKD in the germline V gene. CDR3 size: 12 residues. This CDR3 is CAIQDMNTEAFF. Written as DNA, the CDR3 is TGTGCCATACAGGACATGAACACTGAAGCTTTCTTT.

The chain is built from TRBV5-1 and TRBJ2-3; tentatively, D is TRBD1 (5 bases). This CDR3 is built from 16 residues. V lost 4 bases to trimming and J lost 9 bases, with 24 bases between them. Germline lookup yields CDR1 SGHRS and CDR2 YFSETQ. CDR3 amino acids: CASSLTPDEQVLTQYF. The CDR3 coding sequence is TGCGCCAGCAGCCTTACACCCGACGAACAGGTCCTGACGCAGTATTTT.

The V and J genes are TRBV5-1 and TRBJ2-1; 7 bases align to TRBD1. Germline V gives CDR1 SGHRS, CDR2 YFSETQ. The CDR3 extends over 14 amino acids. Trimming took 4 bases from V and 8 from J; bases not matched to a gene: 9. The CDR3 sequence is CASSVGQARDEQFF. DNA of the CDR3: TGCGCCAGCAGCGTCGGACAGGCGCGGGATGAGCAGTTCTTC.

The rearrangement links TRBV5-5 to TRBJ1-4; D is ambiguous. This CDR3 region has 14 residues. Germline V gives CDR1 SGHKS, CDR2 YYEKEE (reference sequence). The ends were cut back, 4 bases at V and 5 bases at J, with 12 bases in the middle. This CDR3 is CASSRGKANEKLFF. For the CDR3, the DNA is TGTGCCAGCAGCCGGGGAAAGGCCAATGAAAAACTGTTTTTT.

The gene calls are TRBV2 and TRBJ1-2; TRBD1 agrees at 12 bases. This CDR3 region has 17 residues. V dropped 5 bases and J dropped 0; count of bases not matched to a gene: 7. Germline CDR1 reads SNHLY; CDR2 reads FYNNEI. The CDR3 DNA sequence: TGTGCCAGCAGTCGGGACAGGGGGCTTGACACTAACTATGGCTACACCTTC. It translates to CASSRDRGLDTNYGYTF.